One TCR beta chain is described in this entry. Its antigen is not identified. These data originate in a study of cytomegalovirus exposure and HLA in healthy donors. Overall study findings and caveats: Several of the most significant clusters were apparently associated with common viral pathogens in a later analysis.

The PCR made use of 60 Vbeta and 13 Jbeta primers. Assay used: immunoSEQ multiplex PCR; TCRdb lists only in-frame clones, some missing. The table records about 170,000 clones, around 80% of them present only once. Trimming removed 1 base from V and 6 bases from J; junction bases left unmatched: 3. The CDR3 is 15 amino acids. Germline V CDR1 and CDR2: SGHRS, YFSETQ. Sequencing was carried out using PBMCs. The sequence was collected from a young woman in good health and CMV-seropositive. The rearrangement uses TRBV5-1 and TRBJ1-4; the match to TRBD1 covers 10 bases. CDR3 amino acids: CASSLFGTGDEKLFF. The CDR3 DNA sequence: TGCGCCAGCAGCTTGTTTGGGACAGGGGATGAAAAACTGTTTTTT. Full variable domain (missing parts from reference TRBV5-1 and TRBJ1-4): KAGVTQTPRYLIKTRGQQVTLSCSPISGHRSVSWYQQTPGQGLQFLFEYFSETQRNKGNFPGRFSGRQFSNSRSEMNVSTLELGDSALYLCASSLFGTGDEKLFFGSGTQLSVL.